The clone carrying this T cell receptor beta chain was detected many times. Its antigen remains unidentified. A unique molecular identifier was carried by every single TCR cDNA molecule. Via MiXCR, TCRdb re-called the 5' RACE reads, giving one row per CDR3 protein. The repertoire holds roughly 15,000 distinct CDR3 sequences, with under 8% as singletons. Time point denoted: sample taken at primary tumor resection. The donor population consisted of approximately 68 patients with untreated, early-stage non-small cell lung cancer. The sequenced material consisted of unsorted whole RNA from tumor, nontumor lung or frozen PBMC. Between the trimmed V and J ends, which lost 8 bases and 0 bases, there was a span of 14 bases. This CDR3 contains 15 residues. This entry belongs to a study of spatial heterogeneity in lung cancer. On the study more broadly: Among detected sequences, beta-chain ones consistently exceeded alpha-chain ones in number.

Study-wide results and limits: The study found that expanded intratumoral alpha and beta TCR counts tracked tumor mutation counts.

This receptor was identified in a male donor with early-stage non-small cell lung cancer. The source material was lung tumor tissue, sampled at surgery. The chain joins TRBV12-3 or TRBV12-4 to TRBJ2-1; no reliable D call. CDR3 in DNA: TGTGCCAGCGCTCTCGGCGGTCGCTCCTACAATGAGCAGTTCTTC. Encoded protein: CASALGGRSYNEQFF.